Presented here are 19 T cell receptor beta chains from one specimen sequenced in a study of Graves' ophthalmopathy and Graves' hyperthyroidism. Amplification from RNA transcripts yielded the TCR beta CDR3 regions. Amplification began with first-round RT-PCR using HTBI primers, then second-round multiplex PCR was performed. MiXCR, applied by TCRdb to the multiplex PCR reads, yields one record per CDR3 protein. The table includes about 1.1 million distinct CDR3 sequences, about 36% detected once. Source material: peripheral blood or thyroid tissue (not recorded which). The receptors come from an adult man with Graves' hyperthyroidism.

This sequence joins TRBV12-3 or TRBV12-4 and TRBJ2-5; D not certain. CDR3 length: 15 amino acids. Deletions cut 5 bases from V and 7 bases from J, with 20 bases between. The CDR3 loop reads CASSPLDIVIGTQYF. DNA for the CDR3: TGTGCCAGCAGTCCCCTAGACATCGTGATCGGGACCCAGTACTTC.

Notes on this clonotype: A clone one base away is much larger, so this may be a read error. V is TRBV4-3 and J is TRBJ2-7, with 7 bases fitting TRBD1. Looked up from germline, CDR1 is LGHNA and CDR2 is YSLEER. This CDR3 has 13 amino acids. CDR3 nucleotide sequence: TGCGCCAGCGGCCAACCACCAGGGGGCGAGCAGTACTTC. It specifies CASGQPPGGEQYF.

The V call is TRBV7-9, the J call TRBJ1-4; D uncertain. The V end was cut by 5 bases, the J end by 2 bases, with 15 bases between. Germline assignment: CDR1 SEHNR and CDR2 FQNEAQ (reference sequence). CDR3 size: 16 residues. CDR3 DNA: TGTGCCAGCAGCCCAGGCCAACAGAGGACTAATGAAAAACTGTTTTTT. Translation gives CASSPGQQRTNEKLFF.

The J gene is TRBJ1-3, the V gene TRBV14, with D hard to call. The CDR3 length is 15 residues. Germline CDR1 reads SGHDN; CDR2 reads FVKESK. V was pared by 1 base and J by 4 bases, with 11 bases between. The CDR3: CASSQVGRIGNTIYF. CDR3 DNA: TGTGCCAGCAGCCAAGTCGGCAGGATCGGAAACACCATATATTTT. Combining the CDR3 with reference TRBV14 and TRBJ1-3 gives the whole variable domain EAGVTQFPSHSVIEKGQTVTLRCDPISGHDNLYWYRRVMGKEIKFLLHFVKESKQDESGMPNNRFLAERTGGTYSTLKVQPAELEDSGVYFCASSQVGRIGNTIYFGEGSWLTVV.

The chain has TRBV20-1 and TRBJ1-3; no firm D call. The germline CDR1 and CDR2 sequences are DFQATT and SNEGSKA (reference sequence). The CDR3 extends over 15 amino acids. The V end was cut by 6 bases, the J end by 2 bases, with 17 bases between. The DNA for the CDR3 is TGCAGTGCCAACCTCGCGAGGGCCCCTGGAAACACCATATATTTT. This codes for CSANLARAPGNTIYF.

This clonotype was seen repeatedly, ten times or more. The rearrangement joins TRBV7-2 to TRBJ1-6; possibly TRBD1 for D (6 bases). The CDR3 has 16 amino acids. With 5 bases removed from V and 7 bases from J, the gap between germline ends came to 18 bases. Germline lookup yields CDR1 SGHTA and CDR2 FQGNSA. The CDR3 sequence is CASSRGGVMGNSPLHF. The CDR3 DNA sequence: TGTGCCAGCAGCCGAGGGGGGGTGATGGGGAATTCACCCCTCCACTTT.

The chain links TRBV7-2 to TRBJ2-6; D is perhaps TRBD2 (7 bases). Trimming cost V 1 base and J 0 bases, with 13 bases left between them. The CDR3 contains 18 residues. Germline V lookup: CDR1 SGHTA, CDR2 FQGNSA. The CDR3 DNA sequence: TGTGCCAGCAGCTTAGGCGGGGGCCCGCGCTCTGGGGCCAACGTCCTGACTTTC. It codes for CASSLGGGPRSGANVLTF.

Many counts were recorded for this clonotype. The chain links TRBV20-1 to TRBJ2-5; TRBD2 agrees at 12 bases. Germline V gives CDR1 DFQATT, CDR2 SNEGSKA (reference sequence). This CDR3 has 15 residues. V was pared by 4 bases and J by 7 bases, with 10 bases of the junction left unmatched. The CDR3 spells CSATLAGGPSGTQYF. The CDR3 DNA follows: TGCAGTGCTACTCTAGCGGGAGGGCCCTCTGGGACCCAGTACTTC.

This clonotype was observed many times. This CDR3 reads CASSSSDTAFDGYTF. CDR3 coding DNA: TGTGCCAGCAGCTCGTCGGACACCGCCTTCGACGGCTACACCTTC. The chain uses TRBV7-9 and TRBJ1-2, with TRBD1 as a possible D gene (5 bases). The CDR3 consists of 15 residues. The V gene lost 4 bases and the J gene lost 8 bases, with 20 bases spanning the gap. CDR1 and CDR2 from the germline V gene are SEHNR and FQNEAQ (reference sequence).

The rearrangement links TRBV19 to TRBJ1-4; perhaps TRBD1 as D (5 bases). Trimming took off 3 bases at V and 8 bases at J, with 13 bases between the two ends. CDR3 length equals 14 residues. Per the germline V gene, CDR1 is LNHDA and CDR2 is SQIVND (reference sequence). The CDR3 DNA follows: TGTGCCAGTAGTATTTCTATGCGGGGGGAAAAACTGTTTTTT. It yields the protein CASSISMRGEKLFF.

The rearrangement joins TRBV6-1 to TRBJ2-2; D is possibly TRBD2 (6 bases). The germline V gene encodes CDR1 MNHNS and CDR2 SASEGT. This CDR3 has 16 amino acids. V dropped 6 bases and J dropped 6 bases, with 20 bases sitting between them. CDR3 DNA sequence: TGTGCCAGCAGCTTTTATACTAGCTTAGATCCCGGGGAGCTGTTTTTT. This encodes CASSFYTSLDPGELFF.

There are many counts of this clonotype. The chain joins TRBV12-3 or TRBV12-4 to TRBJ1-5; D may be TRBD1 (6 bases). V was shortened by 3 bases and J by 0 bases, with 9 bases between the two germline ends. The CDR3 runs to 15 residues. The CDR3 DNA is TGTGCCAGCAGTTTTGGGGGGGCTAGCAATCAGCCCCAGCATTTT. Amino acid sequence: CASSFGGASNQPQHF.

The genes are TRBV12-3 or TRBV12-4 and TRBJ1-6; D remains ambiguous. The CDR3 is made up of 12 amino acids. Trimming pared 6 bases from V and 7 bases from J, leaving 7 bases between. The CDR3 spells CASRGPNSPLHF. CDR3 DNA sequence: TGTGCCAGCAGAGGGCCGAATTCACCCCTCCACTTT.

This clonotype came up many times. J is TRBJ1-2 and V is TRBV20-1; unclear D gene. From germline, CDR1 is DFQATT and CDR2 SNEGSKA (reference sequence). The CDR3 spans 13 residues. V shed 5 bases and J shed 6 bases, with 16 bases lying between them. CDR3 bases: TGCAGTGCTCCTCGGGCCGAAAAGGATGGCTACACCTTC. This encodes CSAPRAEKDGYTF.

This clonotype was observed once. The rearrangement joins TRBV10-3 to TRBJ1-2; 9 bases are shared with TRBD1. Germline V gene lookup returns CDR1 ENHRY and CDR2 SYGVKD. CDR3 length: 15 amino acids. The J segment lost 4 bases and the V segment lost 3 bases, leaving 6 bases of the junction unmatched. The CDR3 bases are TGTGCCATCAGTGATGAAGACAGGGGGTCCTATGGCTACACCTTC. It specifies CAISDEDRGSYGYTF.

V usage is TRBV5-1 and J usage is TRBJ1-4, with 7 positions matching TRBD1. This CDR3 is built from 12 residues. The V and J ends lost 5 bases and 7 bases, in that order; junction bases with no gene match: 2. Germline CDR1 SGHRS, CDR2 YFSETQ. The CDR3 coding sequence is TGCGCCAGCAGACAGGGGTCTGAAAAACTGTTTTTT. It is translated as CASRQGSEKLFF.

This clonotype occurred a few times. This chain connects TRBV30 to TRBJ2-7; D could derive from TRBD1 or TRBD2 (5 bases each). The V end was cut by 0 bases, the J end by 6 bases, with 9 bases between. CDR1 is GTSNPN, CDR2 SVGIG, per germline (reference sequence). The CDR3 length is 12 residues. CDR3 sequence reads: CAWSVLGVEQYF. The DNA for the CDR3 is TGTGCCTGGAGTGTACTAGGGGTCGAGCAGTACTTC.

The rearrangement links TRBV4-3 to TRBJ1-4, with no clear D. The V end was cut by 1 base, the J end by 4 bases, with 7 bases between. The germline gives CDR1 LGHNA, CDR2 YSLEER. CDR3 length equals 14 residues. CDR3 sequence reads: CASSQGEGNEKLFF. CDR3 DNA sequence: TGCGCCAGCAGCCAAGGGGAGGGTAATGAAAAACTGTTTTTT.

V and J are TRBV29-1 and TRBJ1-4; possible D gene TRBD1, 5 bases. Germline loops: CDR1 SQVTM, CDR2 ANQGSEA. Trimming removed 8 bases at V and 12 bases at J, with 16 bases between. The CDR3 contains 11 residues. In DNA, the CDR3 is TGCAGCTCCGACCCGCTGGGACAACTGTTTTTT. Residues: CSSDPLGQLFF. The full variable domain, with the rest looked up from reference TRBV29-1 and TRBJ1-4, is SAVISQKPSRDICQRGTSLTIQCQVDSQVTMMFWYRQQPGQSLTLIATANQGSEATYESGFVIDKFPISRPNLTFSTLTVSNMSPEDSSIYLCSSDPLGQLFFGSGTQLSVL.